Below are 29 T cell receptor beta chains sequenced from a single sample in a study of blood T cells in healthy people across ages. Using a J-beta primer mix together with a sample-barcoded 5' primer, a second PCR was run for roughly 6 to 12 cycles. Each CDR3 protein is one row after TCRdb ran MiXCR on the 5' RACE reads. The profile shows 1,300,000 or so distinct CDR3 sequences, around 59% of them singletons. The sample was blood. These receptors all come from a man aged 18 to 35 in good health.

A few counts support this clonotype. The rearrangement uses TRBV20-1 and TRBJ2-1; D gene ambiguous. V was cut by 3 bases and J by 4 bases, with 13 bases left in between. The CDR3 runs 14 residues. The V gene's germline CDR1 is DFQATT and CDR2 SNEGSKA (reference sequence). The CDR3 sequence: CSASSLPEYNEQFF. In nucleotides, the CDR3 is TGCAGTGCTAGCAGTCTACCCGAATACAATGAGCAGTTCTTC.

This clonotype was seen a few times. The chain couples TRBV6-2 or TRBV6-3 to TRBJ2-5; D may be TRBD1 (6 bases). V was pared by 2 bases and J by 1 base, with 23 bases between. The CDR3 covers 19 residues. Germline assignment: CDR1 MNHEY and CDR2 SVGEGT. The CDR3 sequence is CASSYRFMSTLDSQETQYF. The CDR3 DNA is TGTGCCAGCAGTTACCGCTTTATGAGTACCTTGGACAGCCAAGAGACCCAGTACTTC.

The V gene is TRBV11-3, the J gene TRBJ2-3; D unclear. The CDR3 contains 12 residues. V was shortened by 3 bases and J by 7 bases, with 8 bases between the two germline ends. CDR1 and CDR2 from the germline V gene are SGHNT and YENEEA. CDR3 nucleotides: TGTGCCAGCAGCTTCGGTGCGAATACGCAGTATTTT. This translates into CASSFGANTQYF.

This clonotype was observed a few times. The V call is TRBV4-2, the J call TRBJ2-5, with TRBD2 matching over 8 bases. The germline CDR1 and CDR2 sequences are LGHNA and YNFKEQ. The J segment lost 4 bases and the V segment lost 0 bases, leaving 4 bases of the junction unmatched. This CDR3 is built from 15 residues. CDR3 sequence: CASSQEALAGETQYF. CDR3 nucleotide sequence: TGTGCCAGCAGCCAAGAAGCGCTAGCGGGAGAGACCCAGTACTTC.

The chain employs TRBV12-3 or TRBV12-4 and TRBJ2-7; 7 bases agree with TRBD2. The CDR3 contains 13 residues. With V trimmed by 5 bases and J by 3 bases, 4 bases remained unmatched. CDR3 protein: CASSPTSIYEQYF. CDR3 in DNA: TGTGCCAGCAGTCCGACTAGCATCTACGAGCAGTACTTC.

J is TRBJ1-1 and V is TRBV5-1; TRBD1 agrees at 7 bases. There are 14 residues in the CDR3. Germline trimming cut 5 bases from V and 6 bases from J; bases unmatched to any gene: 10. In germline, CDR1 is SGHRS, CDR2 YFSETQ. The CDR3 DNA follows: TGCGCCAGCAGTTGGGAACAGGGGATCGCTGAAGCTTTCTTT. This sequence encodes CASSWEQGIAEAFF.

The chain has TRBV6-1 and TRBJ1-1, with a tentative D call TRBD1 (6 bases). CDR1 and CDR2 (germline): MNHNS, SASEGT. Trimming pared 4 bases from V and 0 bases from J, leaving 12 bases between. The CDR3 runs 15 residues. CDR3: CASSGDIWMNTEAFF. CDR3 in DNA: TGTGCCAGCAGTGGGGACATTTGGATGAACACTGAAGCTTTCTTT.

This clonotype was seen just once. V and J are TRBV4-2 and TRBJ1-6; D unclear. Trimming removed 0 bases from V and 10 bases from J, with 13 bases in between. Germline loops: CDR1 LGHNA, CDR2 YNFKEQ. The CDR3 is 15 residues long. Here the CDR3 DNA reads TGTGCCAGCAGCCAAGATCCAACAGTGTCATCACCCCTCCACTTT. Its protein is CASSQDPTVSSPLHF.

The chain employs TRBV20-1 and TRBJ2-1; 9 bases are shared with TRBD1. The CDR3 extends over 16 amino acids. Germline V gene sequence: CDR1 DFQATT, CDR2 SNEGSKA (reference sequence). With V trimmed by 3 bases and J by 2 bases, 8 bases remained unmatched. The CDR3 bases are TGCAGTGCTAGTGTTTCCGGGACAGGGCCCTACAATGAGCAGTTCTTC. Protein: CSASVSGTGPYNEQFF.

The chain combines TRBV12-3 or TRBV12-4 with TRBJ2-2; 8 bases align to TRBD2. With V trimmed by 1 base and J by 5 bases, 3 bases remained unmatched. This CDR3 is 15 amino acids long. This CDR3 is CASSLGREVTGELFF. Written as DNA, the CDR3 is TGTGCCAGCAGTTTAGGGCGGGAGGTGACCGGGGAGCTGTTTTTT.

The chain is built from TRBV29-1 and TRBJ1-2, with D possibly matching TRBD1 (6 bases). This CDR3 region has 15 residues. The germline V gene has CDR1 SQVTM and CDR2 ANQGSEA. V was cut by 0 bases and J by 8 bases, with 19 bases left in between. The CDR3 sequence: CSVEDLDRFTLGYTF. For the CDR3, the DNA is TGCAGCGTTGAAGACCTAGACAGGTTCACCCTGGGCTACACCTTC.

This clonotype has just a few counts. The chain recombines TRBV4-1 with TRBJ2-5; weak D call: TRBD2 (5 bases). The DNA end is more similar to TRBJ2-7, so the J call may be wrong. CDR3 length: 12 amino acids. Per the germline V gene, CDR1 is MGHRA and CDR2 is YSYEKL. The CDR3 nucleotides read TGCGCCAGCAGCCAAGATGAGGGCGAGCAGTACTTC. It codes for CASSQDEGEQYF.

Only one count was recorded for this clonotype. This chain joins TRBV7-2 and TRBJ2-3, with 9 bases that match TRBD2. Germline assignment: CDR1 SGHTA and CDR2 FQGNSA. V shed 5 bases, J shed 4 bases, and the junction held 10 bases outside the gene matches. This CDR3 contains 16 residues. The CDR3 sequence: CASSPVSGSPPDTQYF. In DNA form, the CDR3 reads TGTGCCAGCAGCCCCGTTAGCGGGAGTCCTCCAGATACGCAGTATTTT.

J is TRBJ2-1 and V is TRBV20-1, with 15 bases fitting TRBD2. The CDR3 covers 16 residues. J was trimmed by 7 bases and V by 5 bases; bases with no gene match: 9. Looked up from germline, CDR1 is DFQATT and CDR2 is SNEGSKA (reference sequence). Here the CDR3 reads CSAPKGLAGGRNEQFF. DNA of the CDR3: TGCAGTGCTCCCAAAGGACTAGCGGGAGGGAGGAATGAGCAGTTCTTC.

This clonotype was counted between two and nine times. The chain links TRBV27 to TRBJ1-5, with D possibly being TRBD1 (6 bases). The length of the CDR3 is 16 residues. Trimming removed 4 bases at V and 3 bases at J, with 16 bases between. In germline, CDR1 is MNHEY, CDR2 SMNVEV (reference sequence). This chain's CDR3 is CASSSSPTGNNQPQHF. The CDR3 DNA sequence: TGTGCCAGCAGTTCTAGCCCTACAGGGAACAATCAGCCCCAGCATTTT.

This clonotype showed up just once. The chain employs TRBV2 and TRBJ1-6; tentatively, D is TRBD1 (5 bases). The CDR3 covers 20 residues. Germline assignment: CDR1 SNHLY and CDR2 FYNNEI. V lost 0 bases and J lost 5, with 23 bases in between. The CDR3 is CASSEADTNNRQLNNSPLHF. CDR3 bases: TGTGCCAGCAGTGAAGCGGACACCAACAACAGGCAATTAAATAATTCACCCCTCCACTTT.

V is TRBV29-1 and J is TRBJ2-7; TRBD2 agrees at 9 bases. This CDR3 spans 13 amino acids. Germline CDR1 SQVTM, CDR2 ANQGSEA. J lost 7 bases, V lost 4 bases, and 8 bases had no gene match. Here the CDR3 reads CSVGGLAGPEQYF. The CDR3 bases are TGCAGCGTTGGGGGACTAGCAGGCCCAGAGCAGTACTTC.

Remarks on this clonotype: With a much larger clone just one base away, this may be a read error. The chain employs TRBV27 and TRBJ1-6; TRBD1 matches 7 bases. The CDR3 spans 14 residues. Unmatched junction bases numbered 3, after V lost 6 bases and J lost 4 bases. Germline V lookup: CDR1 MNHEY, CDR2 SMNVEV (reference sequence). CDR3 sequence: CASRPGQYNSPLHF. CDR3 DNA sequence: TGTGCCAGCAGGCCGGGACAGTATAATTCACCCCTCCACTTT.

V usage is TRBV6-5 and J usage is TRBJ1-6, with 7 bases identical to TRBD1. The length of the CDR3 is 15 residues. The J segment lost 9 bases and the V segment lost 5 bases, leaving 10 bases of the junction unmatched. Germline V gene sequence: CDR1 MNHEY, CDR2 SVGAGI. DNA for the CDR3: TGTGCCAGCAGTCTACCGGCGACAGGGAGTTCACCCCTCCACTTT. Amino acids: CASSLPATGSSPLHF.

The CDR3 bases are TGCAGTGCTAGATCGCTGACTAGCGGGAGGTTAAATGAGCAGTTCTTC. Amino acids: CSARSLTSGRLNEQFF. The chain uses TRBV20-1 and TRBJ2-1; 13 bases agree with TRBD2. The V segment lost 2 bases and the J segment 7 bases; nucleotides outside the gene matches: 8. The V gene's germline CDR1 is DFQATT and CDR2 SNEGSKA (reference sequence). The CDR3 is 16 amino acids.

This clonotype was observed a handful of times. The V gene is TRBV7-9, the J gene TRBJ1-2, with D tentatively TRBD1 (5 bases). The V end was cut by 2 bases, the J end by 6 bases, with 16 bases between. The CDR3 is 15 residues long. Germline V CDR1 and CDR2: SEHNR, FQNEAQ (reference sequence). The DNA of the CDR3 is TGTGCCAGCAGCTTACTTGTGGGTCAGGGAAATGGCTACACCTTC. Protein: CASSLLVGQGNGYTF. The variable domain in full, completed from reference TRBV7-9 and TRBJ1-2, reads DTGVSQNPRHKITKRGQNVTFRCDPISEHNRLYWYRQTLGQGPEFLTYFQNEAQLEKSRLLSDRFSAERPKGSFSTLEIQRTEQGDSAMYLCASSLLVGQGNGYTFGSGTRLTVV.

The V gene is TRBV28, the J gene TRBJ2-7; TRBD2 is a possible D gene (5 bases). The germline V gene encodes CDR1 MDHEN and CDR2 SYDVKM. The CDR3 consists of 13 residues. The ends were cut back, 5 bases at V and 3 bases at J, with 11 bases in the middle. The CDR3 sequence is CASSDTGFYEQYF. As DNA, the CDR3 is TGTGCCAGCAGTGACACGGGGTTCTACGAGCAGTACTTC.

This clonotype was detected a few times. The chain couples TRBV28 to TRBJ2-4, with D perhaps matching TRBD1 (5 bases). The J call may be faulty, since TRBJ2-7 better matches the DNA end. The germline gives CDR1 MDHEN, CDR2 SYDVKM. This CDR3 is 12 amino acids long. CDR3 residues: CASSRQRYEQYF. The CDR3 nucleotides read TGTGCCAGCAGTAGACAGCGCTACGAGCAGTACTTC.

The chain combines TRBV11-1 with TRBJ2-5; weak D call: TRBD2 (5 bases). Germline lookup yields CDR1 SGHAT and CDR2 FQDESV (reference sequence). The length of the CDR3 is 15 residues. V was shortened by 3 bases and J by 11 bases, with 22 bases between the two germline ends. CDR3 nucleotides: TGTGCCAGCAGCTTCAGTGGGAGCTCCCTCAATGAGCAGTACTTC. It translates to CASSFSGSSLNEQYF.

The chain links TRBV6-1 to TRBJ2-1; 12 bases agree with TRBD2. Trimming took 7 bases from V and 2 from J; bases not matched to a gene: 12. There are 18 residues in the CDR3. CDR1 and CDR2 (germline): MNHNS, SASEGT. CDR3 in amino acids: CASTQRLAGAIPYNEQFF. In DNA form, the CDR3 reads TGTGCCAGCACCCAGCGACTAGCGGGAGCCATCCCCTACAATGAGCAGTTCTTC.

The chain employs TRBV29-1 and TRBJ2-1; D is ambiguous. Germline lookup yields CDR1 SQVTM and CDR2 ANQGSEA. The CDR3 extends over 15 amino acids. V was shortened by 5 bases and J by 6 bases, with 20 bases between the two germline ends. The CDR3, as DNA: TGCAGCGTTCCAGGCGAGGCTGGGATTTTCAATGAGCAGTTCTTC. It encodes CSVPGEAGIFNEQFF.

This rearrangement joins TRBV7-6 to TRBJ1-5; no firm D call. Germline loops: CDR1 SGHVS, CDR2 FNYEAQ. This CDR3 comprises 15 residues. The V end lost 5 bases, the J end lost 4 bases, and 15 bases lay between the germline ends. The DNA for the CDR3 is TGTGCCAGCAGCCCCGGGAGTTATGGGAATCAGCCCCAGCATTTT. Protein product: CASSPGSYGNQPQHF.

This clonotype was detected many times. The CDR3 sequence: CATRQGSQPQHF. The CDR3 nucleotides read TGTGCCACCCGACAGGGCAGCCAGCCCCAGCATTTT. The V gene is TRBV12-3 or TRBV12-4, the J gene TRBJ1-5, with 7 bases aligning to TRBD1. CDR3 length equals 12 residues. Trimming took 10 bases from V and 7 from J; bases not matched to a gene: 7.

In regard to this clonotype: One end of the junction fails to match germline, which may point to a read error. This rearrangement joins TRBV6-5 to TRBJ2-1; D possibly corresponds to TRBD2 (9 bases). Germline loops: CDR1 MNHEY, CDR2 SVGAGI. The CDR3 sequence is 20 residues long. The CDR3 is CASSYLSGGTSGSSYNEQFF. The CDR3 coding sequence is TGCGCCAGCAGTTACTTGTCAGGGGGCACTAGCGGGTCCTCCTACAATGAGCAGTTCTTC.